This record covers a single T cell receptor beta chain. In germline, CDR1 is MDHEN, CDR2 SYDVKM. V dropped 6 bases and J dropped 5; count of bases not matched to a gene: 3. This CDR3 spans 12 amino acids. These data come from a study of blood T cell repertoires in COVID-19. As for the study in general: Researchers got acute and convalescent COVID-19 samples from the United States, Italy and Spain. PBMCs, B-cell-depleted T cells, or T cells were the source of the cDNA or gDNA that made up the material.

Per the study methods: Estimation of nucleated cell counts was performed using reference gene primer amplification. TCRdb keeps only in-frame clones here, not all; method: immunoSEQ multiplex PCR. V and J calls and clone size are as listed in that table; D and trimming were resolved from the DNA. Of 90,000 to 130,000 clones in the sample, approximately 81% were seen once. The chain joins TRBV28 to TRBJ2-7; the match to TRBD1 covers 8 bases. This sequence was found in a man aged 40-50 years with acute or convalescent COVID-19. Material: peripheral blood. The CDR3: CASRGQGHEQYF. The CDR3, as DNA: TGTGCCAGCAGAGGACAGGGCCACGAGCAGTACTTC. Filled out from reference TRBV28 and TRBJ2-7, the complete variable domain reads DVKVTQSSRYLVKRTGEKVFLECVQDMDHENMFWYRQDPGLGLRLIYFSYDVKMKEKGDIPEGYSVSREKKERFSLILESASTNQTSMYLCASRGQGHEQYFGPGTRLTVT.